A single sample is the source of the 9 T cell receptor beta chains below, sequenced in a study of cytomegalovirus exposure and HLA in healthy donors. PCR primers comprised 60 Vbeta and 13 Jbeta primers. TCRdb's table, derived via immunoSEQ multiplex PCR, lists solely in-frame clones and lacks some. The sample features tens of thousands of clones, with 2.1% in its top ten. The specimen sequenced was PBMCs. The source of these receptors is a woman in her thirties or forties in good health and CMV-seronegative.

V and J are TRBV19 and TRBJ1-2; D unclear. CDR3 length equals 17 residues. V was trimmed by 4 bases and J by 6 bases, leaving 24 bases between them. CDR1 is LNHDA, CDR2 SQIVND, per germline (reference sequence). CDR3 nucleotide sequence: TGTGCCAGTAGTAAAGGAAATCGAGATGGGAGAGTCCATGGCTACACCTTC. It yields the protein CASSKGNRDGRVHGYTF.

Of note for this clone: Additional DNA sequences in this sample encode the identical CDR3. The rearrangement joins TRBV19 to TRBJ2-2; a weak D match, TRBD2 (5 bases). The germline V and J ends were trimmed by 7 bases and 4 bases, with 19 bases remaining between them. The CDR3 spans 16 residues. CDR1 LNHDA and CDR2 SQIVND come from the germline V gene (reference sequence). The DNA of the CDR3 is TGTGCCAGTACCTACGGACTGGCCTCTCCCACCGGGGAGCTGTTTTTT. Amino acids: CASTYGLASPTGELFF.

The rearrangement links TRBV7-9 to TRBJ2-6; D not resolved. Germline lookup yields CDR1 SEHNR and CDR2 FQNEAQ (reference sequence). V shed 2 bases and J shed 1 base, with 9 bases lying between them. The CDR3 runs to 16 residues. CDR3 coding DNA: TGTGCCAGCAGCTTATTTGGCAGATCTGGGGCCAACGTCCTGACTTTC. This gives the protein CASSLFGRSGANVLTF.

The chain uses TRBV6-5 and TRBJ1-1; tentatively, D is TRBD1 (6 bases). Trimming took 7 bases from V and 5 from J, leaving 11 bases between them. The V gene's germline CDR1 is MNHEY and CDR2 SVGAGI. This CDR3 spans 12 amino acids. This CDR3 is CASKGDGTEAFF. In nucleotides, the CDR3 is TGTGCCAGCAAGGGGGATGGAACTGAAGCTTTCTTT.

The chain employs TRBV5-6 and TRBJ1-3; no definite D call. The V end lost 2 bases, the J end lost 4 bases, and 10 bases lay between the germline ends. Germline V lookup: CDR1 SGHDT, CDR2 YYEEEE. The CDR3 is 14 residues long. The CDR3 DNA reads TGTGCCAGCAGCTTACGGGGAAGAGGAAACACCATATATTTT. As protein: CASSLRGRGNTIYF.

CDR3 coding DNA: TGCAGCGTGTGGACAGGGTGGGGCAATCAGCCCCAGCATTTT. Protein sequence: CSVWTGWGNQPQHF. The chain combines TRBV29-1 with TRBJ1-5; 8 bases match TRBD1. CDR1 SQVTM and CDR2 ANQGSEA come from the germline V gene. The ends lost 6 bases at V and 2 bases at J; junction bases unmatched: 6. The CDR3 is made up of 14 amino acids.

V gene TRBV9 combines with J gene TRBJ1-1, with no clear D. V lost 5 bases and J lost 0, with 8 bases in between. Germline lookup yields CDR1 SGDLS and CDR2 YYNGEE. The CDR3 length is 13 residues. The CDR3 region has the DNA TGTGCCAGCAGTTTTTTCATGAACACTGAAGCTTTCTTT. Translated: CASSFFMNTEAFF.

The gene calls are TRBV18 and TRBJ2-3; the match to TRBD2 covers 9 bases. J gave up 6 bases and V 3 bases, and 7 bases lay outside the gene matches. Germline V lookup: CDR1 KGHSH, CDR2 LQKENI. This CDR3 contains 15 residues. CDR3 coding DNA: TGTGCCAGCTCACCGTTGGCGGGAGGGGCGGATACGCAGTATTTT. Translation: CASSPLAGGADTQYF.

The rearrangement joins TRBV15 to TRBJ1-1, with D unclear. Per germline, CDR1 LNHNV and CDR2 YYDKDF (reference sequence). This CDR3 is 15 amino acids long. V was shortened by 1 base and J by 4 bases, with 13 bases between the two germline ends. CDR3 sequence reads: CATSRGEREVTEAFF. The CDR3 DNA reads TGTGCCACCAGCAGAGGGGAGAGGGAGGTCACTGAAGCTTTCTTT.